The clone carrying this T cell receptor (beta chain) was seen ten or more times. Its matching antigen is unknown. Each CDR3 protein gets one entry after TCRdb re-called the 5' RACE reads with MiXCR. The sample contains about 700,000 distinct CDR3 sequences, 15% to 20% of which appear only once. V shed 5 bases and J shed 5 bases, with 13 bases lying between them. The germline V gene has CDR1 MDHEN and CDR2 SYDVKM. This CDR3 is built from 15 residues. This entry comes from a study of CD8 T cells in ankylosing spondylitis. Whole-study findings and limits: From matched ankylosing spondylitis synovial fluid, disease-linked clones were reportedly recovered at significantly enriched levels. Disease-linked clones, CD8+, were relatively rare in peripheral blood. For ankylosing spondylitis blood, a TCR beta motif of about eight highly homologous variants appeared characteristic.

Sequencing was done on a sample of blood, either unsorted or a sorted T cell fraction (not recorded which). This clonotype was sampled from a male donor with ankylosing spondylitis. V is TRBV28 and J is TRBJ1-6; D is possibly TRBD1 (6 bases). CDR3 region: CASSTTGQDNSPLHF. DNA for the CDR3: TGTGCCAGCAGTACCACAGGGCAGGATAATTCACCCCTCCACTTT.